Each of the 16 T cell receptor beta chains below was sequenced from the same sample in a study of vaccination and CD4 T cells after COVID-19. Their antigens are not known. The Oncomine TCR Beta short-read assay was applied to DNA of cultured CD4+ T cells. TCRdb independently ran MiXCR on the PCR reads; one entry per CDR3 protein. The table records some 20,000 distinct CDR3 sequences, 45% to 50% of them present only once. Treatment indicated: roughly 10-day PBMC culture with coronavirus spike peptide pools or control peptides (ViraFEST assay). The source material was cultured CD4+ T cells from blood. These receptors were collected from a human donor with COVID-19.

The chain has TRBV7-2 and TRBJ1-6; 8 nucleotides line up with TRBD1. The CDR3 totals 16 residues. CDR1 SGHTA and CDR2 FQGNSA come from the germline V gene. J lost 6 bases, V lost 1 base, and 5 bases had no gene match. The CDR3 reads CASSLEARGRNSPLHF. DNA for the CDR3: TGTGCCAGCAGCTTAGAAGCCAGGGGGCGTAATTCACCCCTCCACTTT.

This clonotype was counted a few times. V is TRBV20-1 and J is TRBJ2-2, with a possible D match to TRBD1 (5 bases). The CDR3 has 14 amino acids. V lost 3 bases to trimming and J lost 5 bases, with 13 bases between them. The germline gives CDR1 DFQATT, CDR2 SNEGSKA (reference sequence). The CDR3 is CSARSDKGTGELFF. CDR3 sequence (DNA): TGCAGTGCTAGGTCAGATAAGGGGACCGGGGAGCTGTTTTTT.

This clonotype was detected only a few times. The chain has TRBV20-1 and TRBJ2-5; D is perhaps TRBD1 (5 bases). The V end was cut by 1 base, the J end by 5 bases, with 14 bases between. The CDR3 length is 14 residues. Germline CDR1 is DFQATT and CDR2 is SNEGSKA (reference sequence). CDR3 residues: CSARAGAGRETQYF. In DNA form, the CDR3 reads TGCAGTGCTAGAGCCGGTGCAGGGCGGGAGACCCAGTACTTC.

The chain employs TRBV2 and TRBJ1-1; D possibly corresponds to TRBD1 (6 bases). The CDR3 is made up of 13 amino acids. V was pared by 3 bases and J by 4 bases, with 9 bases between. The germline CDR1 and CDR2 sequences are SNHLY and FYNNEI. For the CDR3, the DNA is TGTGCCAGCAGTGACAGGGGTGTCACTGAAGCTTTCTTT. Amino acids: CASSDRGVTEAFF.

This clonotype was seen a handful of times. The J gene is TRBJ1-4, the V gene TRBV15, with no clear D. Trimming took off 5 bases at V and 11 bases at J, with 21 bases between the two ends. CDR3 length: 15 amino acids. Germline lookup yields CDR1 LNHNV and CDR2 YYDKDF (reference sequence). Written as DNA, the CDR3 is TGTGCCACCAGCCAGAGAGATTTAGGGTATTGGAAACTGTTTTTT. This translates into CATSQRDLGYWKLFF.

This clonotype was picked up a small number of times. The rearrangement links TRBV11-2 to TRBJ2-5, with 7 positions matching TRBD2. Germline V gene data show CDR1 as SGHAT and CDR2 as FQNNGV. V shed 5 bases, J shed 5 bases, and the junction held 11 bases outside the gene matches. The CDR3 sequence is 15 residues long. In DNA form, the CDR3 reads TGTGCCAGCAGCCACCGCTGGGGGGGGATGGAGACCCAGTACTTC. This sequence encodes CASSHRWGGMETQYF.

The CDR3 here is CASRLNGPQHF. CDR3 sequence (DNA): TGTGCCAGCAGGCTGAATGGGCCCCAGCATTTT. V usage is TRBV2 and J usage is TRBJ1-5; no reliable D call. This CDR3 has 11 amino acids. V dropped 6 bases and J dropped 9 bases, with 9 bases sitting between them. From germline, CDR1 is SNHLY and CDR2 FYNNEI.

The DNA of the CDR3 is TGTGCCAGCAACGACAGGGGACAAGAGACCCAGTACTTC. This gives the protein CASNDRGQETQYF. This sequence joins TRBV6-1 and TRBJ2-5, with 8 nucleotides matching TRBD1. The V gene's germline CDR1 is MNHNS and CDR2 SASEGT. There are 13 residues in the CDR3. V trimming: 7 bases; J trimming: 2 bases; junction bases outside the gene matches: 3.

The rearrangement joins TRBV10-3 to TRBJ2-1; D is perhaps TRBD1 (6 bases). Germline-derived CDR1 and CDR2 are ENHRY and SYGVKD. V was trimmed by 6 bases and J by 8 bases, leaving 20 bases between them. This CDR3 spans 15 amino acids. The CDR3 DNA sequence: TGTGCCATCAGCCCTCTCAAAGGGGGTGGGGATGAGCAGTTCTTC. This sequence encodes CAISPLKGGGDEQFF.

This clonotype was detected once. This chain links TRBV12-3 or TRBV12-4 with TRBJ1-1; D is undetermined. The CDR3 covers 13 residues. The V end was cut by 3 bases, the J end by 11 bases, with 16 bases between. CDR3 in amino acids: CASSLGKGIYAFF. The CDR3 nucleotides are TGTGCCAGCAGTTTGGGCAAGGGTATTTATGCTTTCTTT.

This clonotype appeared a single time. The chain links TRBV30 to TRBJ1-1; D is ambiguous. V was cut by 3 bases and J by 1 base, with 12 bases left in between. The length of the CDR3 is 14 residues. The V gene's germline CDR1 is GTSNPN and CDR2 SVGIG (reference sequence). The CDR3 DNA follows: TGTGCCTGGAGATTTGTCAGCCGGAACACTGAAGCTTTCTTT. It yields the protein CAWRFVSRNTEAFF.

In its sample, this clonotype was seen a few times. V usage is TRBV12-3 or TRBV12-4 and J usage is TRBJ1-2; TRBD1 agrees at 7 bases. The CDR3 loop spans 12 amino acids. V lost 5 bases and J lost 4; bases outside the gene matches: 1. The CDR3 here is CASSGDSYGYTF. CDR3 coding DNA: TGTGCCAGCAGTGGGGACAGCTATGGCTACACCTTC.

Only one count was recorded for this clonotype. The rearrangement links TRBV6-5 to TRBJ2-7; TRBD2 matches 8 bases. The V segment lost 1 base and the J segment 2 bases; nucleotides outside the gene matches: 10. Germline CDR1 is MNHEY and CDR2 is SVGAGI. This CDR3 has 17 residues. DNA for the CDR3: TGTGCCAGCAGTTACTTCCGAGGACTAGCCGAGACCTACGAGCAGTACTTC. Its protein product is CASSYFRGLAETYEQYF.

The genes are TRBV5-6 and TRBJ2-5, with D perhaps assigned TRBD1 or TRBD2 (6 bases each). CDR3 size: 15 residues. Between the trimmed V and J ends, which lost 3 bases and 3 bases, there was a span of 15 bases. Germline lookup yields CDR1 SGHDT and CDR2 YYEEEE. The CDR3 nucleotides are TGTGCCAGCAGCTCGGGGGTGAGGACAGAAGAGACCCAGTACTTC. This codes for CASSSGVRTEETQYF. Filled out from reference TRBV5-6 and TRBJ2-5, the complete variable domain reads DAGVTQSPTHLIKTRGQQVTLRCSPKSGHDTVSWYQQALGQGPQFIFQYYEEEERQRGNFPDRFSGHQFPNYSSELNVNALLLGDSALYLCASSSGVRTEETQYFGPGTRLLVL.

The CDR3: CASSEQGTSYEQYF. The CDR3 DNA reads as TGTGCCAGCAGCGAACAGGGTACCTCCTACGAGCAGTACTTC. The V and J genes are TRBV12-3 or TRBV12-4 and TRBJ2-1; a possible D gene is TRBD1 (6 bases). Matching the DNA end better, TRBJ2-7 makes the J call doubtful. This CDR3 is built from 14 residues.

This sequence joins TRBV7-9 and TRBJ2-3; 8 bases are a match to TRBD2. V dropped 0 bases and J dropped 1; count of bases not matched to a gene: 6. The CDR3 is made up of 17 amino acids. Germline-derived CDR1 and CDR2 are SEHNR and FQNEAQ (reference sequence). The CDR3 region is CASSLATGRGGTDTQYF. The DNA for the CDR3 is TGTGCCAGCAGCTTAGCGACCGGGAGGGGGGGCACAGATACGCAGTATTTT.